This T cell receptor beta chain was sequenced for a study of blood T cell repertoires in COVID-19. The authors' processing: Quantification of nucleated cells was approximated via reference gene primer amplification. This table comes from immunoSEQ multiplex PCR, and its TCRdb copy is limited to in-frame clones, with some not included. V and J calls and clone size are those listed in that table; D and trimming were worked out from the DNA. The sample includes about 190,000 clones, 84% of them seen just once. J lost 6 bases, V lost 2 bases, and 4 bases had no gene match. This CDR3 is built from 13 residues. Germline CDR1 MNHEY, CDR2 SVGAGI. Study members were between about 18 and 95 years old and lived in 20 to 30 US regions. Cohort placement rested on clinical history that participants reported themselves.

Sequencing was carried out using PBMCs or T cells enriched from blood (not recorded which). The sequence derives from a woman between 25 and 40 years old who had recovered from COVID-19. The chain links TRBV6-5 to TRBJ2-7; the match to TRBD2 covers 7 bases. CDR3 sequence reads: CASSYAIAGEQYV. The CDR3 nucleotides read TGTGCCAGCAGTTACGCTATAGCGGGCGAGCAGTACGTC.